This T cell receptor (beta chain) stems from a study of blood T cells in healthy people across ages. In the study overall: For every two T cells, template switching captured about one barcoded beta molecule.

For the second PCR, which ran for about 6 to 12 cycles, a sample-barcoded 5' primer and a J-beta primer mix were used. A tag from a template-switch adaptor with 12 random nucleotides marked each cDNA molecule. TCRdb reprocessed the 5' RACE reads with MiXCR, giving one entry per CDR3 protein. The sample lists over 1,300,000 distinct CDR3 sequences; approximately 59% were seen once. Study results and caveats: Unsorted PBMCs blocked a conclusive comparison of naive and antigen-experienced cells. The long-lived group displayed more naive CD4+ cells, plus higher diversity, than the aged donors did.

CDR3 length equals 14 residues. V was clipped by 3 bases and J by 5 bases, with 14 bases between them. Concerning this clonotype: Its antigen is undetermined.

The sequencing sample was made of blood. The sequence came from a young man in good health. The J gene is TRBJ2-7, the V gene TRBV12-3 or TRBV12-4; D is uncertain. The CDR3 protein is CASSFRQEFDEQYF. Written as DNA, the CDR3 is TGTGCCAGCAGTTTTCGCCAAGAGTTCGACGAGCAGTACTTC.